These 18 T cell receptor beta chains were all obtained from the same sample, sequenced in a study of type 1 and type 2 diabetes patients. Amplification started from genomic DNA. Amplification of the beta chain CDR3 used 30 forward and 13 reverse multiplex primers. In TCRdb, the multiplex PCR reads were re-called with MiXCR into one record per CDR3 protein. There are 280,000 or so distinct CDR3 sequences in the sample; around 47% occur only once, and roughly an eighth lies in the top ten. Sequencing input: peripheral blood mononuclear cells (PBMCs). The receptors come from a man between 18 and 29 years old with type 2 diabetes.

This clonotype showed up just a few times. The chain carries TRBV15 and TRBJ1-2; a weak D match, TRBD1 (6 bases). Germline CDR1 and CDR2: LNHNV and YYDKDF (reference sequence). The CDR3 is made up of 14 amino acids. With 8 bases removed from V and 2 bases from J, the gap between germline ends came to 15 bases. The CDR3 DNA is TGTGCCACCCGGGGGGCAGGGGTGAACTATGGCTACACCTTC. This sequence encodes CATRGAGVNYGYTF. The full variable domain, with the rest looked up from reference TRBV15 and TRBJ1-2, is DAMVIQNPRYQVTQFGKPVTLSCSQTLNHNVMYWYQQKSSQAPKLLFHYYDKDFNNEADTPDNFQSRRPNTSFCFLDIRSPGLGDTAMYLCATRGAGVNYGYTFGSGTRLTVV.

The gene calls are TRBV7-2 and TRBJ2-7; the match to TRBD2 covers 7 bases. Trimming removed 3 bases from V and 2 bases from J; junction bases left unmatched: 7. Germline CDR1 reads SGHTA; CDR2 reads FQGNSA. CDR3 length: 15 residues. For the CDR3, the DNA is TGTGCCAGCAGCTTGACCCAGCGGGGCCCCTACGAGCAGTACTTC. Translation: CASSLTQRGPYEQYF.

In its sample, this clonotype was seen a few times. The V gene is TRBV25-1, the J gene TRBJ1-4, with D possibly being TRBD1 (5 bases). V lost 3 bases to trimming and J lost 4 bases, with 18 bases between them. There are 17 residues in the CDR3. Per germline, CDR1 MGHDK and CDR2 SYGVNS. The CDR3 loop is CASSDSGARFNNEKLFF. The CDR3 bases are TGTGCCAGCAGTGACTCCGGGGCTCGCTTTAATAATGAAAAACTGTTTTTT.

This clonotype came up a few times. The rearrangement links TRBV7-2 to TRBJ2-3, with 7 bases lining up with TRBD2. There are 16 residues in the CDR3. Germline assignment: CDR1 SGHTA and CDR2 FQGNSA. V gave up 5 bases and J gave up 3 bases; unmatched junction bases: 11. The DNA for the CDR3 is TGTGCCAGCAGCGGAAACCGCGGGGGAGCTACAGATACGCAGTATTTT. Protein sequence: CASSGNRGGATDTQYF.

This clonotype showed up just a few times. The junction departs from germline at one end; a sequencing error may be responsible. The V and J genes are TRBV7-4 and TRBJ2-2; 8 nucleotides match TRBD2. From germline, CDR1 is SGHVT and CDR2 SQSDAQ. The CDR3 has 17 amino acids. CDR3 in amino acids: CASSQDPRAGAEGELFF. The CDR3 DNA sequence: TGCGCCAGCAGCCAAGATCCAAGAGCGGGAGCGGAAGGGGAGCTGTTTTTT.

This sequence joins TRBV2 and TRBJ2-6, with D uncertain. The V gene's germline CDR1 is SNHLY and CDR2 FYNNEI. The CDR3 length is 19 residues. Trimming removed 6 bases at V and 0 bases at J, with 21 bases between. The CDR3 sequence is CASSRITIGPSSGANVLTF. CDR3 nucleotides: TGTGCCAGCAGCCGAATAACAATAGGCCCTAGCTCTGGGGCCAACGTCCTGACTTTC.

The chain links TRBV5-1 to TRBJ1-4; 8 bases line up with TRBD1. The CDR3 is made up of 15 amino acids. Germline lookup yields CDR1 SGHRS and CDR2 YFSETQ. Trimming removed 4 bases from V and 5 bases from J; junction bases left unmatched: 7. DNA of the CDR3: TGCGCCAGCAGCCGGACGGGACAGGAAAATGAAAAACTGTTTTTT. This codes for CASSRTGQENEKLFF. The full variable domain, with the rest looked up from reference TRBV5-1 and TRBJ1-4, is KAGVTQTPRYLIKTRGQQVTLSCSPISGHRSVSWYQQTPGQGLQFLFEYFSETQRNKGNFPGRFSGRQFSNSRSEMNVSTLELGDSALYLCASSRTGQENEKLFFGSGTQLSVL.

The rearrangement uses TRBV6-6 and TRBJ2-3; 8 bases line up with TRBD2. Germline V gene data show CDR1 as MNHNY and CDR2 as SVGAGI (reference sequence). This CDR3 contains 16 residues. J gave up 2 bases and V 5 bases, and 9 bases lay outside the gene matches. The CDR3 DNA is TGTGCCAGCAGTCCGCAGCGGGGGACTTACACAGATACGCAGTATTTT. This codes for CASSPQRGTYTDTQYF.

The chain has TRBV6-6 and TRBJ1-2, with a possible D match to TRBD1 (6 bases). Germline V gives CDR1 MNHNY, CDR2 SVGAGI (reference sequence). This CDR3 has 14 amino acids. The V and J ends lost 0 bases and 5 bases respectively, with 10 bases between them. The CDR3 DNA is TGTGCCAGCAGTTACTCCTGGGACACATATGGCTACACCTTC. Amino acid sequence: CASSYSWDTYGYTF.

As regards this clonotype: An end of the junction differs from the germline gene, which may be a read error. V is TRBV2 and J is TRBJ1-5; D is unclear. The CDR3 is made up of 13 amino acids. Germline V CDR1 and CDR2: SNHLY, FYNNEI. Written as DNA, the CDR3 is TGTGCCAGCCGTGACACTAGCAATCAGCCCCAGCATTTT. This encodes CASRDTSNQPQHF.

This clonotype came up a few times. The chain carries TRBV7-2 and TRBJ1-6; D perhaps matches TRBD1 (6 bases). The CDR3 sequence is 14 residues long. CDR1 and CDR2 (germline): SGHTA, FQGNSA. V lost 4 bases to trimming and J lost 11 bases, with 15 bases between them. This CDR3 is CASSSLHRDAPLHF. The CDR3 nucleotides are TGTGCCAGCAGCTCACTCCACAGGGACGCACCCCTCCACTTT.

The chain combines TRBV2 with TRBJ2-7, with D possibly being TRBD2 (6 bases). V was clipped by 7 bases and J by 4 bases, with 14 bases between them. Germline lookup yields CDR1 SNHLY and CDR2 FYNNEI. The CDR3 length is 13 residues. CDR3 nucleotide sequence: TGTGCCAGCATGGCGGGGCGCATGTACGAGCAGTACTTC. Protein: CASMAGRMYEQYF.

The chain is built from TRBV7-8 and TRBJ2-7; D gene ambiguous. V was shortened by 7 bases and J by 4 bases, with 17 bases between the two germline ends. The CDR3 covers 14 residues. Germline V lookup: CDR1 SGHVS, CDR2 FQNEAQ. The CDR3 sequence is CASNFGPQAYEQYF. CDR3 coding DNA: TGTGCCAGCAACTTCGGACCGCAAGCTTACGAGCAGTACTTC.

The chain combines TRBV7-2 with TRBJ2-5; possibly TRBD1 for D (6 bases). This CDR3 has 16 residues. V lost 1 base to trimming and J lost 5 bases, with 17 bases between them. Germline-derived CDR1 and CDR2 are SGHTA and FQGNSA. For the CDR3, the DNA is TGTGCCAGCAGCTTAGACAGGGATTCGGTTCGGGAGACCCAGTACTTC. Protein sequence: CASSLDRDSVRETQYF.

There are a few counts of this clonotype. The chain has TRBV30 and TRBJ1-1; D possibly corresponds to TRBD1 (5 bases). With 2 bases removed from V and 4 bases from J, the gap between germline ends came to 8 bases. CDR1 and CDR2 (germline): GTSNPN, SVGIG (reference sequence). The CDR3 contains 12 residues. CDR3 in amino acids: CAWSRGTTEAFF. CDR3 in DNA: TGTGCCTGGAGTCGGGGCACCACTGAAGCTTTCTTT.

The rearrangement joins TRBV19 to TRBJ2-7; possibly TRBD1 or TRBD2 for D (5 bases each). This CDR3 is built from 14 residues. Germline V lookup: CDR1 LNHDA, CDR2 SQIVND (reference sequence). V lost 2 bases to trimming and J lost 3 bases, with 11 bases between them. The CDR3 DNA follows: TGTGCCAGTAGTATATCAGGGACCCACTACGAGCAGTACTTC. This translates into CASSISGTHYEQYF. Filled out from reference TRBV19 and TRBJ2-7, the complete variable domain reads DGGITQSPKYLFRKEGQNVTLSCEQNLNHDAMYWYRQDPGQGLRLIYYSQIVNDFQKGDIAEGYSVSREKKESFPLTVTSAQKNPTAFYLCASSISGTHYEQYFGPGTRLTVT.

This clonotype was seen only a few times. This rearrangement joins TRBV29-1 to TRBJ1-2; possibly TRBD1 for D (5 bases). CDR3 length: 13 residues. V shed 6 bases and J shed 5 bases, with 16 bases lying between them. Germline CDR1 reads SQVTM; CDR2 reads ANQGSEA. CDR3 region: CSVGEGSGYGYTF. CDR3 bases: TGCAGCGTAGGAGAGGGGAGTGGGTATGGCTACACCTTC.

The chain uses TRBV7-2 and TRBJ2-1; TRBD2 is a possible D gene (5 bases). There are 13 residues in the CDR3. V was clipped by 8 bases and J by 7 bases, with 15 bases between them. The germline V gene has CDR1 SGHTA and CDR2 FQGNSA. The CDR3 loop reads CASWRGSGNEQFF. In DNA, the CDR3 is TGTGCCAGCTGGAGAGGGTCGGGTAATGAGCAGTTCTTC.